This record looks at one T cell receptor (beta chain) sequence and its context. One entry per CDR3 protein results from TCRdb running MiXCR on the PCR reads. Counted here are about 9,600 distinct CDR3 sequences, around 49% occurring once; the ten biggest clones make up approximately 17%. This CDR3 has 19 residues. In germline, CDR1 is MNHEY, CDR2 SMNVEV (reference sequence). This specimen comes from a study of CD4 and CD8 cells across lung adenocarcinoma regions. Samples came from patients with localized non-small cell lung adenocarcinoma. The specimen sequenced was CD4+ T cells from the margin of a lung tumor. The receptor was isolated from a male donor with lung adenocarcinoma. The CD4 and CD8 labels of this study may be unreliable. The genes are TRBV27 and TRBJ2-3; 9 bases are a match to TRBD2. The tail of the sequence fits TRBJ2-4 better, so the J call may be wrong. The CDR3 sequence is CASRATGLAGLCSKDTQYF. The CDR3 coding sequence is TGTGCCAGCAGAGCCACGGGGCTAGCGGGGCTGTGTAGCAAAGATACTCAGTACTTC.